This entry lists 14 T cell receptor beta chains sequenced from one sample in a study of OX40 agonist ivuxolimab in advanced cancers. Clones were sequenced by immunoSEQ multiplex PCR, and TCRdb holds only the in-frame ones, with some missing. The table shows tens of thousands of clones, with about 83% occurring only once. Sequenced here: CD4+ or CD8+ T cells sorted from blood, sampled in a trial of the OX40 agonist ivuxolimab. The receptors here all came from an adult with an advanced solid tumor such as melanoma, head and neck, liver or kidney cancer.

This chain connects TRBV7-2 to TRBJ1-2; TRBD1 is a possible D gene (5 bases). The CDR3 is 14 amino acids. Per germline, CDR1 SGHTA and CDR2 FQGNSA. The V gene lost 3 bases and the J gene lost 2 bases, with 10 bases spanning the gap. DNA of the CDR3: TGTGCCAGCAGCTTCACCACAGGCAACTATGGCTACACCTTC. It codes for CASSFTTGNYGYTF.

This clone was observed a single time. The rearrangement links TRBV5-1 to TRBJ2-1; 7 bases are a match to TRBD2. CDR1 SGHRS and CDR2 YFSETQ come from the germline V gene. The V segment lost 5 bases and the J segment 0 bases; nucleotides outside the gene matches: 8. The length of the CDR3 is 16 residues. DNA of the CDR3: TGCGCCAGCAGGAGCCCTGGCGGGAGCTCCTACAATGAGCAGTTCTTC. It translates to CASRSPGGSSYNEQFF.

The J gene is TRBJ2-3, the V gene TRBV6-4; a possible D gene is TRBD1 (5 bases). V dropped 4 bases and J dropped 2 bases, with 10 bases sitting between them. Germline V lookup: CDR1 MRHNA, CDR2 SNTAGT. CDR3 length equals 14 residues. CDR3 nucleotides: TGTGCCAGCAGTGTCGACAGTAACACAGATACGCAGTATTTT. As protein: CASSVDSNTDTQYF.

The chain recombines TRBV30 with TRBJ2-6; D gene unclear. The CDR3 runs 13 residues. V lost 8 bases to trimming and J lost 1 base, with 9 bases between them. Per the germline V gene, CDR1 is GTSNPN and CDR2 is SVGIG (reference sequence). In nucleotides, the CDR3 is TGTGCCCAGGAAGGTTCTGGGGCCAACGTCCTGACTTTC. Translated: CAQEGSGANVLTF. Full variable domain (remainder filled in from reference TRBV30 and TRBJ2-6): SQTIHQWPATLVQPVGSPLSLECTVEGTSNPNLYWYRQAAGRGLQLLFYSVGIGQISSEVPQNLSASRPQDRQFILSSKKLLLSDSGFYLCAQEGSGANVLTFGAGSRLTVL.

The CDR3 loop reads CASSSLVAGSGNTIYF. DNA for the CDR3: TGTGCCAGCAGCTCCCTTGTCGCGGGGTCTGGAAACACCATATATTTT. This chain uses TRBV7-8 with TRBJ1-3; D not resolved. The germline gives CDR1 SGHVS, CDR2 FQNEAQ. This CDR3 has 16 residues. The ends were cut back, 4 bases at V and 1 base at J, with 14 bases in the middle.

The chain combines TRBV7-9 with TRBJ1-1; no clear D gene. The CDR3 is made up of 13 amino acids. V lost 5 bases, J lost 5 bases, and 12 bases lay in between. Germline CDR1 reads SEHNR; CDR2 reads FQNEAQ (reference sequence). CDR3 loop: CASSAGRATEAFF. CDR3 DNA: TGTGCCAGCAGCGCCGGAAGGGCAACTGAAGCTTTCTTT. The full variable domain, completed using reference TRBV7-9 and TRBJ1-1, is DTGVSQNPRHKITKRGQNVTFRCDPISEHNRLYWYRQTLGQGPEFLTYFQNEAQLEKSRLLSDRFSAERPKGSFSTLEIQRTEQGDSAMYLCASSAGRATEAFFGQGTRLTVV.

This rearrangement joins TRBV5-1 to TRBJ2-1; 7 nucleotides agree with TRBD2. The germline gives CDR1 SGHRS, CDR2 YFSETQ. This CDR3 contains 16 residues. V shed 0 bases, J shed 6 bases, and the junction held 9 bases outside the gene matches. CDR3 sequence: CASSLVAGGVLNEQFF. The CDR3 DNA follows: TGCGCCAGCAGCTTGGTAGCGGGCGGAGTCCTCAATGAGCAGTTCTTC.

This clone was observed a few times. The chain combines TRBV30 with TRBJ1-2; the D is unclear. Germline lookup yields CDR1 GTSNPN and CDR2 SVGIG (reference sequence). V lost 4 bases and J lost 2, with 14 bases in between. The CDR3 runs 14 residues. The CDR3 DNA reads TGTGCCTGGACCGGCTCTTTTGCGAACTATGGCTACACCTTC. The encoded protein is CAWTGSFANYGYTF.

CDR3: CASSRRTGANVLTF. CDR3 sequence (DNA): TGTGCCAGTAGTAGGAGGACTGGGGCCAACGTCCTGACTTTC. The J gene is TRBJ2-6, the V gene TRBV19, with D maybe TRBD2 (5 bases). Between the trimmed V and J ends, which lost 4 bases and 2 bases, there was a span of 6 bases. The germline V gene encodes CDR1 LNHDA and CDR2 SQIVND (reference sequence). The CDR3 is 14 residues long.

The genes are TRBV11-2 and TRBJ1-5; D perhaps matches TRBD1 (6 bases). With 5 bases removed from V and 3 bases from J, the gap between germline ends came to 8 bases. CDR1 is SGHAT and CDR2 is FQNNGV in the germline V gene. This CDR3 region has 13 residues. For the CDR3, the DNA is TGTGCCAGCAGCAGGGACATCAATCAGCCCCAGCATTTT. It is translated as CASSRDINQPQHF. The whole variable domain, filled in from reference TRBV11-2 and TRBJ1-5, reads EAGVAQSPRYKIIEKRQSVAFWCNPISGHATLYWYQQILGQGPKLLIQFQNNGVVDDSQLPKDRFSAERLKGVDSTLKIQPAKLEDSAVYLCASSRDINQPQHFGDGTRLSIL.

In its sample, this clone was seen once. The chain uses TRBV18 and TRBJ1-6, with D possibly TRBD1 on 5 matching bases. The V end lost 2 bases, the J end lost 8 bases, and 10 bases lay between the germline ends. The CDR3 totals 14 residues. Germline CDR1 and CDR2: KGHSH and LQKENI. The CDR3 loop is CASSPSDTDSPLHF. The CDR3 bases are TGTGCCAGCTCACCATCGGACACTGATTCACCCCTCCACTTT. The whole variable domain, remainder taken from reference TRBV18 and TRBJ1-6, is NAGVMQNPRHLVRRRGQEARLRCSPMKGHSHVYWYRQLPEEGLKFMVYLQKENIIDESGMPKERFSAEFPKEGPSILRIQQVVRGDSAAYFCASSPSDTDSPLHFGNGTRLTVT.

The chain has TRBV5-1 and TRBJ2-1, with D possibly TRBD2 on 6 matching bases. Germline loops: CDR1 SGHRS, CDR2 YFSETQ. V was clipped by 1 base and J by 4 bases, with 12 bases between them. The CDR3 is 15 amino acids. The CDR3 DNA sequence: TGCGCCAGCAGCTTGTTCAGCGGGCCTTACAATGAGCAGTTCTTC. Protein sequence: CASSLFSGPYNEQFF.

The V and J genes are TRBV5-5 and TRBJ2-3, with a weak D call TRBD2 (5 bases). Germline lookup yields CDR1 SGHKS and CDR2 YYEKEE (reference sequence). The germline V and J ends were trimmed by 4 bases and 10 bases, with 16 bases remaining between them. The CDR3 is 13 residues long. The CDR3 nucleotides read TGTGCCAGCAGCCTCGATGTCGGGGTGGCGCAGTATTTT. Translated: CASSLDVGVAQYF.

V gene TRBV29-1 combines with J gene TRBJ2-7; D is perhaps TRBD2 (7 bases). The length of the CDR3 is 16 residues. Germline V lookup: CDR1 SQVTM, CDR2 ANQGSEA. Trimming removed 0 bases from V and 1 base from J, with 16 bases in between. The CDR3 DNA reads as TGCAGCGTTGAAGAAGGTAGGGGGGGCCGATCCTACGAGCAGTACTTC. Translated: CSVEEGRGGRSYEQYF.